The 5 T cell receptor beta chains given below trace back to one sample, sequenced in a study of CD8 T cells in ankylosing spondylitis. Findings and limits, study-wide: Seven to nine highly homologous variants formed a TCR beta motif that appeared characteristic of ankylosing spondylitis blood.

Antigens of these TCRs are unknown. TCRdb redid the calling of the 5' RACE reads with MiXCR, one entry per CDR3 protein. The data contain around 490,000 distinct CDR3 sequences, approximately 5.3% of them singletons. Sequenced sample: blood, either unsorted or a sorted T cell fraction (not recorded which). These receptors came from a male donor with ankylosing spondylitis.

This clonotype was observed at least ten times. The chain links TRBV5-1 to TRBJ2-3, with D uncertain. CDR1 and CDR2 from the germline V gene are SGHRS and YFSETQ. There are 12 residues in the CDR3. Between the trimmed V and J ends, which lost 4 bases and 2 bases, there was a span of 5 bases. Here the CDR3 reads CASSRPTDTQYF. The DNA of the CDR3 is TGCGCCAGCAGCAGGCCCACAGATACGCAGTATTTT.

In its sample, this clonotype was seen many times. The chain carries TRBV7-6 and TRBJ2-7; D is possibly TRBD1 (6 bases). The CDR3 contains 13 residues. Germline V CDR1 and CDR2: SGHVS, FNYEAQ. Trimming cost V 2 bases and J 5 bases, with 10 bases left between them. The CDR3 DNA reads TGTGCCAGCAGCTTAAACAGGGTGGACGAGCAGTACTTC. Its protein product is CASSLNRVDEQYF.

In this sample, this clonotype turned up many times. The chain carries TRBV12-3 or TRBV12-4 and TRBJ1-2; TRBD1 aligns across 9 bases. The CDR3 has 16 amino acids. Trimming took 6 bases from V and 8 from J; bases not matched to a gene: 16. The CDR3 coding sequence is TGTGCCAGCAGCCCCACAAAAACCGGGACAGGGTACGGCTACACCTTC. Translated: CASSPTKTGTGYGYTF.

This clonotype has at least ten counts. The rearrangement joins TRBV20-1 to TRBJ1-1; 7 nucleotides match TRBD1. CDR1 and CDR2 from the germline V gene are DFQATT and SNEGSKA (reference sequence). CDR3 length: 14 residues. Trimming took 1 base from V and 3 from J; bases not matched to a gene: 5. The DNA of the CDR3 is TGCAGTGCTAGAGGGCAGGGGGTGGACACTGAAGCTTTCTTT. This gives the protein CSARGQGVDTEAFF.

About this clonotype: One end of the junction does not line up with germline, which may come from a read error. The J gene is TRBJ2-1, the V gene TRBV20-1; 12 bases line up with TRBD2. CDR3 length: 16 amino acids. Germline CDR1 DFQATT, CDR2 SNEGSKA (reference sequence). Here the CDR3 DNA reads TGCTGTGCTGTCCTAGCGGGGGGGCCGAGGAAAAATGAGCAGTTCTTC. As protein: CCAVLAGGPRKNEQFF.